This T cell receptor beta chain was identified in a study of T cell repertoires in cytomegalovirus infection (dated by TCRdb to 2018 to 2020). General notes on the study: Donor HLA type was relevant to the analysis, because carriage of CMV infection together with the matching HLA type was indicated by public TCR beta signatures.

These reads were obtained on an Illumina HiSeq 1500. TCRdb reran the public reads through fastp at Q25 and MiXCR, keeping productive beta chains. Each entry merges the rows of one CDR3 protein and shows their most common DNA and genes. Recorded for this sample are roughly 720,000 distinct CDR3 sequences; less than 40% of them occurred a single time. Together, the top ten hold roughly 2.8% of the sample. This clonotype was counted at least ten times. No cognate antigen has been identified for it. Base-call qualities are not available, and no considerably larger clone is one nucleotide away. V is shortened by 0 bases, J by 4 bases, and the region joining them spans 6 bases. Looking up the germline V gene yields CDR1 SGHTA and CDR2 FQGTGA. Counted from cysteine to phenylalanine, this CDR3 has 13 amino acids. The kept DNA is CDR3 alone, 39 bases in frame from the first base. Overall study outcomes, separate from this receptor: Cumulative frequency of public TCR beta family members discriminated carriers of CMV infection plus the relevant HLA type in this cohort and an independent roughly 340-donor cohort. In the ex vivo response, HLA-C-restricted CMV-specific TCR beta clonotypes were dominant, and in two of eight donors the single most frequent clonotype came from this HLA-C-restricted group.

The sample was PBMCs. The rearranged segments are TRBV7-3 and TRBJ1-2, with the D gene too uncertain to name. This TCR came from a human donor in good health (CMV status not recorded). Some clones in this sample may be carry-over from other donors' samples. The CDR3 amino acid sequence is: CASSLTPFYGYTF. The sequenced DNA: TGTGCCAGCAGCTTAACCCCCTTCTATGGCTACACCTTC. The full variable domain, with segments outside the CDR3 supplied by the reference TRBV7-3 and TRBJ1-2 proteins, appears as GAGVSQTPSNKVTEKGKYVELRCDPISGHTALYWYRQSLGQGPEFLIYFQGTGAADDSGLPNDRFFAVRPEGSVSTLKIQRTERGDSAVYLCASSLTPFYGYTFGSGTRLTVV.